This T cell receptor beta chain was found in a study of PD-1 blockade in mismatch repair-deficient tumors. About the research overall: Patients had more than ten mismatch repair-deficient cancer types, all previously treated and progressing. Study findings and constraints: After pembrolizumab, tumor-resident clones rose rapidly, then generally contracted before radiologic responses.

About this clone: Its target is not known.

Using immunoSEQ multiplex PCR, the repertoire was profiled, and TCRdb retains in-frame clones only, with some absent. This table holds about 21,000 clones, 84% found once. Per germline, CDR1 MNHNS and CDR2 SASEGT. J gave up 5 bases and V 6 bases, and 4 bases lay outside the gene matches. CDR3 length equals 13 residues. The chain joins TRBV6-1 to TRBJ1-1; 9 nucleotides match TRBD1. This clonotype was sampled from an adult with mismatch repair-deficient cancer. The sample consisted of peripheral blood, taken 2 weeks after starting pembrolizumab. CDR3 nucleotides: TGTGCCAGCAGGGGGACAGGGCGAACTGAAGCTTTCTTT. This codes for CASRGTGRTEAFF.